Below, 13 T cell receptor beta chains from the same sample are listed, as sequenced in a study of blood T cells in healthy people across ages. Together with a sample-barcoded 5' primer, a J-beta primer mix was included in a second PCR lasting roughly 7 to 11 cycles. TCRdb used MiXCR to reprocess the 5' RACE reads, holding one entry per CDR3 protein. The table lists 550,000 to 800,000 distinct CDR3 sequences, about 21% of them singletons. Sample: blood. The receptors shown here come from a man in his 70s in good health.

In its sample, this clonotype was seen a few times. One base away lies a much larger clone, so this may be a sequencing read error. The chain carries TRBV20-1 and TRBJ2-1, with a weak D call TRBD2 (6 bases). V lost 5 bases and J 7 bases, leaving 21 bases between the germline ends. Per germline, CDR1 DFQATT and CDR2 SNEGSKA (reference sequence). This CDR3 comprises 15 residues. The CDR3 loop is CSALLRSGALNEQFF. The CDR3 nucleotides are TGCAGTGCTCTCCTGCGTAGCGGCGCCTTGAATGAGCAGTTCTTC.

CDR3 sequence: CSARGSGSIHEQYV. The CDR3 nucleotides read TGCAGTGCTAGAGGTAGCGGGAGTATCCACGAGCAGTACGTC. The V gene is TRBV20-1, the J gene TRBJ2-5; 9 bases agree with TRBD2. The better agreement between TRBJ2-7 and the DNA end casts doubt on the J call. CDR1 and CDR2 from the germline V gene are DFQATT and SNEGSKA (reference sequence). This CDR3 is 14 amino acids long.

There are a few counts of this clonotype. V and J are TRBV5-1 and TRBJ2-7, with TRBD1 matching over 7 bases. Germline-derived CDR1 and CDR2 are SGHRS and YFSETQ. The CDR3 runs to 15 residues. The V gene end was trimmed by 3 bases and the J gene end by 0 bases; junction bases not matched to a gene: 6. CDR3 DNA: TGCGCCAGCAGCTCCGAACAGGGGTCCTCCTACGAGCAGTACTTC. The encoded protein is CASSSEQGSSYEQYF. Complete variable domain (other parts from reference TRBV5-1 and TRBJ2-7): KAGVTQTPRYLIKTRGQQVTLSCSPISGHRSVSWYQQTPGQGLQFLFEYFSETQRNKGNFPGRFSGRQFSNSRSEMNVSTLELGDSALYLCASSSEQGSSYEQYFGPGTRLTVT.

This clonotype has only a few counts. As DNA, the CDR3 is TGTGCCAGCAGCCGCGTGGTGGGGGCAGGATATGGCTACACCTTC. Its protein is CASSRVVGAGYGYTF. The rearrangement joins TRBV2 to TRBJ1-2; D is possibly TRBD1 (6 bases). This CDR3 has 15 amino acids. Between the trimmed V and J ends, which lost 6 bases and 5 bases, there was a span of 19 bases. Germline V gene lookup returns CDR1 SNHLY and CDR2 FYNNEI.

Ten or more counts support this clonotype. CDR3 nucleotides: TGTGCCAGCATCCGGGACGAGAACACTGAAGCTTTCTTT. It translates to CASIRDENTEAFF. The chain combines TRBV6-5 with TRBJ1-1; TRBD1 is a possible D gene (5 bases). CDR3 length: 13 residues. V was clipped by 7 bases and J by 1 base, with 10 bases between them. Germline V gene lookup returns CDR1 MNHEY and CDR2 SVGAGI.

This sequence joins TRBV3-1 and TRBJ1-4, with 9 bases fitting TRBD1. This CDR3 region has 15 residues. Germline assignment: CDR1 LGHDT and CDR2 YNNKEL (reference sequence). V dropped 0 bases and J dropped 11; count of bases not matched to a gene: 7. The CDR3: CASSQEGDRASKLFF. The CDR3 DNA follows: TGTGCCAGCAGCCAAGAAGGGGACAGGGCTTCGAAACTGTTTTTT.

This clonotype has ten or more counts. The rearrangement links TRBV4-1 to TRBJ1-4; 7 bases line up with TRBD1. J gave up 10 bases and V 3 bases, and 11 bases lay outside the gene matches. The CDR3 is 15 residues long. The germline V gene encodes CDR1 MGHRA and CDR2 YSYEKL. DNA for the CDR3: TGCGCCAGCAGCCAGGAGGGGGCAGGGGTTGGAAAACTGTTTTTT. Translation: CASSQEGAGVGKLFF.

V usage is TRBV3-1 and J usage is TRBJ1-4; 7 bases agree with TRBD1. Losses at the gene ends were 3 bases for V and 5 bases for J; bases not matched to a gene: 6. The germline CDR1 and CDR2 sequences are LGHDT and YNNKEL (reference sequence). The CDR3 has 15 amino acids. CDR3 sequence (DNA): TGTGCCAGCAGCCAGTTTAGGGGGCAAAATGAAAAACTGTTTTTT. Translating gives CASSQFRGQNEKLFF.

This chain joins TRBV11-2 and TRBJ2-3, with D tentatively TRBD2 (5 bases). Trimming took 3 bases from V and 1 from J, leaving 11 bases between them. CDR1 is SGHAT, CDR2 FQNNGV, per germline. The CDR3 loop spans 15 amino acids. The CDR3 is CASSFEGRGTDTQYF. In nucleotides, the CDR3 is TGTGCCAGCAGCTTCGAGGGAAGGGGCACAGATACGCAGTATTTT.

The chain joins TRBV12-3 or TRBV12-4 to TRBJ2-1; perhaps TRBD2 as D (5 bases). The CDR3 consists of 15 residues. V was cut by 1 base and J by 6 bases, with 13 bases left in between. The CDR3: CASSLVRGRTNEQFF. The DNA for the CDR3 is TGTGCCAGCAGTTTAGTACGGGGTAGAACCAATGAGCAGTTCTTC.

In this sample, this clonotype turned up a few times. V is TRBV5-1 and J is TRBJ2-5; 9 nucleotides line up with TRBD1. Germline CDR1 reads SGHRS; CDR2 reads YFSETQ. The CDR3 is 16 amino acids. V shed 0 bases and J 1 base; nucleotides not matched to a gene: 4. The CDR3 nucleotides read TGCGCCAGCAGCTTGGAGGGGACAGGGTTCCAAGAGACCCAGTACTTC. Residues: CASSLEGTGFQETQYF. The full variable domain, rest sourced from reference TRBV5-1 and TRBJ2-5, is KAGVTQTPRYLIKTRGQQVTLSCSPISGHRSVSWYQQTPGQGLQFLFEYFSETQRNKGNFPGRFSGRQFSNSRSEMNVSTLELGDSALYLCASSLEGTGFQETQYFGPGTRLLVL.

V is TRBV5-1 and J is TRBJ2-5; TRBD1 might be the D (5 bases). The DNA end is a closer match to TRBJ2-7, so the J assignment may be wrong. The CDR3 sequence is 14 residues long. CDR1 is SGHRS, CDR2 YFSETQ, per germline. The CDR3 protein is CASSLIAGPYEQYF. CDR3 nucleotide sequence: TGCGCCAGCAGCTTGATCGCAGGGCCCTACGAGCAGTACTTC.

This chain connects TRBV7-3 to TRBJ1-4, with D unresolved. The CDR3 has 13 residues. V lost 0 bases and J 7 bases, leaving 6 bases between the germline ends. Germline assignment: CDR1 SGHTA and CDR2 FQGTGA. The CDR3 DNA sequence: TGTGCCAGCAGCTTAACTACGGGTGAAAAACTGTTTTTT. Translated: CASSLTTGEKLFF. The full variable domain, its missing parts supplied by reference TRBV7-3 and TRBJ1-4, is GAGVSQTPSNKVTEKGKYVELRCDPISGHTALYWYRQSLGQGPEFLIYFQGTGAADDSGLPNDRFFAVRPEGSVSTLKIQRTERGDSAVYLCASSLTTGEKLFFGSGTQLSVL.